This TCR beta chain was observed in a study of cytomegalovirus exposure and HLA in healthy donors. Overall study findings and caveats: Listed as cytomegalovirus-associated were 150 or so TCR beta chains. Productive rates of about 90% or about 30% were seen for most TCR beta V segments in an earlier analysis.

A remark on this clone: The antigen remains unidentified.

13 Jbeta primers and 60 Vbeta primers were used for the PCR. Data came from immunoSEQ multiplex PCR; TCRdb stores just in-frame clones and leaves some out. In the table there are about 210,000 clones, roughly 90% of which are singletons. The TCR originated in a woman aged 25 to 39 in good health and CMV-seronegative. The specimen sequenced was PBMCs.

CDR3 sequence: CASSLTTGAGTQYF. CDR3 nucleotides: TGTGCCAGCAGTTTAACGACAGGGGCAGGGACCCAGTACTTC. The V call is TRBV28, the J call TRBJ2-5, with 8 positions matching TRBD1. CDR3 length: 14 amino acids. V gave up 2 bases and J gave up 7 bases; unmatched junction bases: 6. CDR1 MDHEN and CDR2 SYDVKM come from the germline V gene.